This T cell receptor (beta chain) was sequenced during a study of cytomegalovirus exposure and HLA in healthy donors. Study-wide results and limits: TCR beta chain V- and J-gene trimming was linked, in a later analysis, to a missense variant in DCLRE1C. Rarity marked most TCR sequences, yet some public TCRs occurred in many donors. A later analysis found common viral pathogens apparently linked to several of the most significant clusters.

Germline CDR1 reads SGDLS; CDR2 reads YYNGEE. The CDR3 spans 13 residues. The germline V and J ends were trimmed by 0 bases and 7 bases, with 10 bases remaining between them. Concerning this clone itself: The antigen is undetermined.

It was with 60 Vbeta and 13 Jbeta primers that the PCR ran. Using immunoSEQ multiplex PCR, the repertoire was profiled, and TCRdb retains in-frame clones only, with some absent. This sample has some 200,000 clones; around four fifths occur once, and the top ten carry about 3.4%. Sequenced: PBMCs. The chain employs TRBV9 and TRBJ1-2; D is perhaps TRBD1 (6 bases). The source of this sequence is a female donor in good health and CMV-seronegative. The CDR3 is CASSVGRQAGYTF. CDR3 coding DNA: TGTGCCAGCAGCGTAGGAAGACAGGCTGGCTACACCTTC. Looking up the rest from reference TRBV9 and TRBJ1-2 gives the full variable domain: DSGVTQTPKHLITATGQRVTLRCSPRSGDLSVYWYQQSLDQGLQFLIQYYNGEERAKGNILERFSAQQFPDLHSELNLSSLELGDSALYFCASSVGRQAGYTFGSGTRLTVV.